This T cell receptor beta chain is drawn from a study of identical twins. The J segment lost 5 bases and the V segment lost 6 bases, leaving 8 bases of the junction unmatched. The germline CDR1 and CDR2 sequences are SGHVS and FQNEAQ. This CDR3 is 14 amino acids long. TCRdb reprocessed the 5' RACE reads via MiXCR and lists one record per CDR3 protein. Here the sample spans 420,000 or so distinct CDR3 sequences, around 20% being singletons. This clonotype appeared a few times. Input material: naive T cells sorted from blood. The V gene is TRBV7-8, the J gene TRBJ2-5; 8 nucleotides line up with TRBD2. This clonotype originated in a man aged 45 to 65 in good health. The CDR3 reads CASRPREGGETQYF. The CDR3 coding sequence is TGTGCCAGCAGGCCCCGGGAGGGCGGGGAGACCCAGTACTTC.